This T cell receptor (beta chain) emerged from a study of T cells in Graves' hyperthyroidism and ophthalmopathy. Using RNA transcripts as the source, TCR beta CDR3 regions were amplified. HTBI primers drove first-round RT-PCR of the TCR CDR3. TCRdb re-called the multiplex PCR reads with MiXCR, one entry per CDR3 protein. The sample shows about 590,000 distinct CDR3 sequences, about a sixth of them seen only once. The V gene lost 2 bases and the J gene lost 8 bases, with 16 bases spanning the gap. Germline-derived CDR1 and CDR2 are SGHDN and FVKESK. The CDR3 length is 15 residues. This clonotype was detected a few times.

This clonotype was sampled from a woman in her thirties with Graves' hyperthyroidism. The V and J genes are TRBV14 and TRBJ2-4; D may be TRBD2 (7 bases). Sequencing used blood. The CDR3 sequence: CASSQLSGGKYIQYF. The DNA for the CDR3 is TGTGCCAGCAGCCAATTGTCGGGGGGCAAGTACATTCAGTACTTC.